The next 27 T cell receptor beta chains were all read from a single sample in a study of cytomegalovirus exposure and HLA in healthy donors. The repertoire was sequenced with immunoSEQ multiplex PCR; TCRdb's copy has only in-frame clones and lacks some. This table holds about 300,000 clones, roughly 88% found once. The specimen sequenced was PBMCs. The receptor set was obtained from a woman aged 18-29 years in good health and CMV-seronegative.

This chain links TRBV16 with TRBJ2-6, with 10 bases fitting TRBD1. V lost 3 bases and J lost 4; bases outside the gene matches: 12. This CDR3 spans 19 amino acids. Germline loops: CDR1 KGHSY, CDR2 FQNENV. CDR3 amino acids: CASSHLRDRGLAGANVLTF. The CDR3 nucleotides are TGTGCCAGCAGCCACCTCCGGGACAGGGGATTAGCCGGGGCCAACGTCCTGACTTTC.

This sequence joins TRBV2 and TRBJ2-1; tentative D call: TRBD2 (10 bases). V was cut by 6 bases and J by 10 bases, with 22 bases left in between. Germline V lookup: CDR1 SNHLY, CDR2 FYNNEI. This CDR3 has 15 residues. CDR3 bases: TGTGCCAGCAGACTGGGACAGGGACTAGCGCGGGAGCAGTTCTTC. Translation gives CASRLGQGLAREQFF. The variable domain in full, completed from reference TRBV2 and TRBJ2-1, reads EPEVTQTPSHQVTQMGQEVILRCVPISNHLYFYWYRQILGQKVEFLVSFYNNEISEKSEIFDDQFSVERPDGSNFTLKIRSTKLEDSAMYFCASRLGQGLAREQFFGPGTRLTVL.

The chain links TRBV29-1 to TRBJ2-3; 7 nucleotides line up with TRBD2. The CDR3 length is 13 residues. Unmatched junction bases numbered 9, after V lost 8 bases and J lost 4 bases. The germline V gene has CDR1 SQVTM and CDR2 ANQGSEA. The CDR3 DNA follows: TGCAGCATAATCGGACTAGTGGCAGATACGCAGTATTTT. Amino acids: CSIIGLVADTQYF.

This rearrangement joins TRBV15 to TRBJ2-1, with a possible D match to TRBD1 (5 bases). V lost 8 bases to trimming and J lost 2 bases, with 10 bases between them. CDR1 LNHNV and CDR2 YYDKDF come from the germline V gene (reference sequence). The CDR3 contains 13 residues. CDR3 DNA sequence: TGTGCCACCGGGGCTAGACCCTACAATGAGCAGTTCTTC. It codes for CATGARPYNEQFF.

The V and J genes are TRBV27 and TRBJ2-2; D is unclear. This CDR3 comprises 14 residues. V lost 4 bases, J lost 5 bases, and 11 bases lay in between. CDR1 and CDR2 from the germline V gene are MNHEY and SMNVEV (reference sequence). The CDR3 DNA is TGTGCCAGCAGTTCGAGAGCTTTGACCGGGGAGCTGTTTTTT. Its translation is CASSSRALTGELFF.

This chain links TRBV7-2 with TRBJ2-3, with D uncertain. Germline V gene lookup returns CDR1 SGHTA and CDR2 FQGNSA. The CDR3 totals 13 residues. The ends were cut back, 7 bases at V and 2 bases at J, with 10 bases in the middle. For the CDR3, the DNA is TGTGCCAGCATGCGGCGGAACACAGATACGCAGTATTTT. Amino acid sequence: CASMRRNTDTQYF.

This chain connects TRBV6-5 to TRBJ2-3; 7 nucleotides align to TRBD2. Germline CDR1 MNHEY, CDR2 SVGAGI. The J segment lost 5 bases and the V segment lost 3 bases, leaving 5 bases of the junction unmatched. The CDR3 has 14 residues. The CDR3 coding sequence is TGTGCCAGCAGTTATCTAGCGGAGGGAGATACGCAGTATTTT. This codes for CASSYLAEGDTQYF.

This chain links TRBV14 with TRBJ1-5; the D gene is possibly TRBD1 (6 bases). The V gene lost 5 bases and the J gene lost 2 bases, with 16 bases spanning the gap. The V gene's germline CDR1 is SGHDN and CDR2 FVKESK. This CDR3 is built from 16 residues. Written as DNA, the CDR3 is TGTGCCAGCAGCATCAACAGGGTAGGAGGCAATCAGCCCCAGCATTTT. It codes for CASSINRVGGNQPQHF.

The V gene is TRBV27, the J gene TRBJ2-7, with 10 bases matching TRBD2. Germline V gene lookup returns CDR1 MNHEY and CDR2 SMNVEV (reference sequence). The CDR3 consists of 14 residues. V was clipped by 6 bases and J by 4 bases; unmatched bases: 6. CDR3 nucleotide sequence: TGTGCCAGCAGCGCTGGACTAGCGGCTTACGAGCAGTACTTC. The encoded protein is CASSAGLAAYEQYF.

V gene TRBV6-6 combines with J gene TRBJ1-4; 7 bases align to TRBD1. Per the germline V gene, CDR1 is MNHNY and CDR2 is SVGAGI (reference sequence). This CDR3 region has 15 residues. The V segment lost 6 bases and the J segment 8 bases; nucleotides outside the gene matches: 12. CDR3: CASSSTGDPGEKLFF. The CDR3 coding sequence is TGTGCCAGCAGCTCTACAGGGGACCCGGGAGAAAAACTGTTTTTT.

J is TRBJ1-1 and V is TRBV5-4, with 12 bases that match TRBD1. CDR3 length: 16 residues. The V gene's germline CDR1 is SGHNT and CDR2 YYREEE (reference sequence). V was pared by 2 bases and J by 1 base, with 3 bases of the junction left unmatched. The CDR3 DNA sequence: TGTGCCAGCAGCTTCCCGGGACAGGGGGCGAACACTGAAGCTTTCTTT. It specifies CASSFPGQGANTEAFF.

This chain uses TRBV28 with TRBJ1-2; TRBD1 matches at 7 bases. The V gene's germline CDR1 is MDHEN and CDR2 SYDVKM. After removal of 8 bases from V and 2 bases from J, the junction contained 2 bases not matched to a gene. This CDR3 comprises 12 residues. CDR3 in DNA: TGTGCCAGCCTGGGACAGAACTATGGCTACACCTTC. Translation: CASLGQNYGYTF.

This clone came up a few times. This chain uses TRBV2 with TRBJ1-4; D is perhaps TRBD1 (5 bases). Germline V gene sequence: CDR1 SNHLY, CDR2 FYNNEI. Trimming pared 5 bases from V and 14 bases from J, leaving 18 bases between. The CDR3 covers 13 residues. CDR3 region: CASSPGTELMLFF. In nucleotides, the CDR3 is TGTGCCAGCAGTCCCGGGACTGAACTAATGCTGTTTTTT.

This clone was picked up one time. The rearrangement links TRBV5-1 to TRBJ2-5, with 15 nucleotides matching TRBD2. CDR1 is SGHRS, CDR2 YFSETQ, per germline. The CDR3 is 18 amino acids. V lost 4 bases and J lost 1; bases outside the gene matches: 8. The CDR3 nucleotides read TGCGCCAGCAGCAGAGGACTAGCGGGAGGGCTCAGCCAAGAGACCCAGTACTTC. This sequence encodes CASSRGLAGGLSQETQYF.

For the CDR3, the DNA is TGTGCCAGCAGCCGCTCGAGGGGTAGCGGAGCTTACAATGAGCAGTTCTTC. Its translation is CASSRSRGSGAYNEQFF. The chain is built from TRBV14 and TRBJ2-1, with D possibly matching TRBD2 (6 bases). CDR1 and CDR2 from the germline V gene are SGHDN and FVKESK. The CDR3 runs to 17 residues. The V end was cut by 4 bases, the J end by 4 bases, with 20 bases between.

The V and J genes are TRBV5-1 and TRBJ2-1, with TRBD1 matching over 8 bases. There are 11 residues in the CDR3. The trim removed 7 bases at V and 9 bases at J, leaving 3 bases unmatched. Germline CDR1 reads SGHRS; CDR2 reads YFSETQ. CDR3 sequence: CASRTGLEQFF. As DNA, the CDR3 is TGCGCCAGCCGGACAGGGCTTGAGCAGTTCTTC.

The rearrangement links TRBV6-4 to TRBJ2-4, with 8 bases fitting TRBD1. The CDR3 length is 15 residues. The trim removed 0 bases at V and 6 bases at J, leaving 4 bases unmatched. The germline CDR1 and CDR2 sequences are MRHNA and SNTAGT. Written as DNA, the CDR3 is TGTGCCAGCAGTGACTCGACTCAGGGGGCAAACATTCAGTACTTC. Its translation is CASSDSTQGANIQYF.

The J gene is TRBJ1-5, the V gene TRBV28; 8 bases line up with TRBD1. Per the germline V gene, CDR1 is MDHEN and CDR2 is SYDVKM. The CDR3 has 15 residues. The V gene end was trimmed by 2 bases and the J gene end by 6 bases; junction bases not matched to a gene: 6. DNA for the CDR3: TGTGCCAGCAGTTTACAGGACAGGGTGGGTCAGCCCCAGCATTTT. Residues: CASSLQDRVGQPQHF.

The V call is TRBV6-1, the J call TRBJ2-1, with a tentative D call TRBD2 (6 bases). Germline CDR1 MNHNS, CDR2 SASEGT. V was shortened by 6 bases and J by 0 bases, with 6 bases between the two germline ends. This CDR3 has 13 amino acids. The CDR3 DNA sequence: TGTGCCAGCAGGGGACTCTCCTACAATGAGCAGTTCTTC. It codes for CASRGLSYNEQFF.

The CDR3 region has the DNA TGTGCCAGCAGCAAACTAGCGGGAGTTGGGGAGCTGTTTTTT. Translated: CASSKLAGVGELFF. The rearrangement links TRBV11-2 to TRBJ2-2, with 11 bases matching TRBD2. J gave up 8 bases and V 5 bases, and 4 bases lay outside the gene matches. The germline V gene encodes CDR1 SGHAT and CDR2 FQNNGV. The CDR3 covers 14 residues. The entire variable domain, with the rest obtained from reference TRBV11-2 and TRBJ2-2, is as follows: EAGVAQSPRYKIIEKRQSVAFWCNPISGHATLYWYQQILGQGPKLLIQFQNNGVVDDSQLPKDRFSAERLKGVDSTLKIQPAKLEDSAVYLCASSKLAGVGELFFGEGSRLTVL.

This clone was observed once. The chain recombines TRBV5-1 with TRBJ2-1; TRBD2 agrees at 7 bases. There are 16 residues in the CDR3. V dropped 4 bases and J dropped 4; count of bases not matched to a gene: 11. Germline V lookup: CDR1 SGHRS, CDR2 YFSETQ. The CDR3 loop is CASSPEPLARYNEQFF. The CDR3 region has the DNA TGCGCCAGCAGCCCAGAGCCACTAGCGAGATACAATGAGCAGTTCTTC.

The V gene is TRBV28, the J gene TRBJ2-3; a possible D gene is TRBD2 (5 bases). The CDR3 loop spans 14 amino acids. Germline values: CDR1 MDHEN, CDR2 SYDVKM. Deletions cut 5 bases from V and 3 bases from J, with 12 bases between. The CDR3 DNA reads as TGTGCCAGCAGTGGGAGCCCGTCAACAGATACGCAGTATTTT. This gives the protein CASSGSPSTDTQYF.

The J gene is TRBJ2-6, the V gene TRBV29-1; D possibly corresponds to TRBD1 (6 bases). The CDR3 sequence is 16 residues long. V lost 3 bases and J lost 0, with 12 bases in between. Germline V gives CDR1 SQVTM, CDR2 ANQGSEA. CDR3 amino acids: CSVDHRVSSGANVLTF. Written as DNA, the CDR3 is TGCAGCGTTGATCACAGGGTCAGCTCTGGGGCCAACGTCCTGACTTTC.

The chain joins TRBV19 to TRBJ2-1, with 16 bases that match TRBD2. V gave up 4 bases and J gave up 4 bases; unmatched junction bases: 4. The CDR3 runs to 17 residues. CDR1 is LNHDA, CDR2 SQIVND, per germline (reference sequence). CDR3 coding DNA: TGTGCCAGTAGTACGGGACTAGCGGGAGGGGGATACAATGAGCAGTTCTTC. Amino acid sequence: CASSTGLAGGGYNEQFF.

The chain couples TRBV7-9 to TRBJ1-5, with TRBD1 matching 9 bases. The J segment lost 5 bases and the V segment lost 11 bases, leaving 10 bases of the junction unmatched. Germline V gene lookup returns CDR1 SEHNR and CDR2 FQNEAQ (reference sequence). This CDR3 has 14 amino acids. CDR3 residues: CAGRGQGGDQPQHF. As DNA, the CDR3 is TGTGCCGGGCGGGGACAGGGAGGCGATCAGCCCCAGCATTTT.

The V gene is TRBV10-3, the J gene TRBJ1-2; D may be TRBD1 (5 bases). V lost 4 bases and J lost 7, with 13 bases in between. The CDR3 sequence is 13 residues long. CDR1 ENHRY and CDR2 SYGVKD come from the germline V gene. CDR3 nucleotides: TGTGCCATCAGTGTGGAGGGGTTTGGTGGCTACACCTTC. Translating it yields CAISVEGFGGYTF.

This chain uses TRBV5-4 with TRBJ2-1; 7 nucleotides align to TRBD2. Germline loops: CDR1 SGHNT, CDR2 YYREEE (reference sequence). CDR3 length equals 15 residues. The trim removed 2 bases at V and 2 bases at J, leaving 4 bases unmatched. Written as DNA, the CDR3 is TGTGCCAGCAGCTTACTAGCGACCACCTACAATGAGCAGTTCTTC. This gives the protein CASSLLATTYNEQFF.